One sample yielded the 9 T cell receptor beta chains listed below, sequenced in a study of shared clonotypes between healthy human individuals. The table came from immunoSEQ multiplex PCR; TCRdb's copy has only in-frame clones and leaves some out. The sample yields roughly 500,000 clones, 81% seen once. Sequenced: PBMCs. The receptor set was obtained from a woman in her forties in good health. Some clones in this sample may be carry-over from other donors' samples.

This clone was seen once. Only one base separates this from a far larger clonotype, so it likely reflects a read error. The chain employs TRBV7-9 and TRBJ2-1; D may be TRBD2 (5 bases). This CDR3 has 15 residues. The germline gives CDR1 SEHNR, CDR2 FQNEAQ (reference sequence). V was pared by 7 bases and J by 8 bases, with 21 bases between. In DNA form, the CDR3 reads TGTGCCAGCAAGTCGTGGGAGAAGGAAACGCATGAGCAGTTCTTC. This gives the protein CASKSWEKETHEQFF.

The rearrangement links TRBV5-1 to TRBJ2-3, with D perhaps matching TRBD1 or TRBD2 (5 bases each). This CDR3 contains 15 residues. From germline, CDR1 is SGHRS and CDR2 YFSETQ. The ends were cut back, 6 bases at V and 3 bases at J, with 17 bases in the middle. CDR3 residues: CASNPTGTPTDTQYF. DNA of the CDR3: TGCGCCAGCAACCCCACCGGGACCCCAACAGATACGCAGTATTTT.

This chain uses TRBV7-2 with TRBJ1-1, with D perhaps matching TRBD1 (5 bases). The CDR3 contains 14 residues. CDR1 and CDR2 (germline): SGHTA, FQGNSA. V lost 3 bases, J lost 1 base, and 9 bases lay in between. The CDR3 sequence: CASSFGTRNTEAFF. CDR3 bases: TGTGCCAGCAGCTTTGGGACTAGGAACACTGAAGCTTTCTTT.

This clone was detected only a few times. This chain links TRBV19 with TRBJ2-5, with TRBD2 matching over 11 bases. V lost 4 bases to trimming and J lost 4 bases; unmatched junction nucleotides: 2. This CDR3 is 14 amino acids long. Germline CDR1 reads LNHDA; CDR2 reads SQIVND (reference sequence). CDR3 in DNA: TGTGCCAGTAGTACCGGACTAGCGGGAGAGACCCAGTACTTC. Encoded protein: CASSTGLAGETQYF.

This rearrangement joins TRBV18 to TRBJ2-1, with a possible D match to TRBD1 (6 bases). The CDR3 is 14 residues long. Trimming cost V 2 bases and J 5 bases, with 10 bases left between them. CDR1 and CDR2 (germline): KGHSH, LQKENI. The CDR3 spells CASSPITGNNEQFF. DNA of the CDR3: TGTGCCAGCTCACCAATTACAGGGAACAATGAGCAGTTCTTC.

The chain joins TRBV2 to TRBJ2-7; 7 positions match TRBD1. Germline loops: CDR1 SNHLY, CDR2 FYNNEI. V trimming: 10 bases; J trimming: 2 bases; junction bases outside the gene matches: 5. The CDR3 is 12 residues long. This chain's CDR3 is CATRQGPYEQYF. The CDR3 nucleotides read TGTGCCACCCGACAGGGCCCCTACGAGCAGTACTTC.

The gene calls are TRBV28 and TRBJ2-1; D is possibly TRBD1 (5 bases). The germline CDR1 and CDR2 sequences are MDHEN and SYDVKM. V shed 4 bases and J shed 1 base, with 11 bases lying between them. The CDR3 has 15 residues. The CDR3 protein is CASSSGQDSYNEQFF. The CDR3 DNA reads TGTGCCAGCAGTTCAGGGCAGGATTCCTACAATGAGCAGTTCTTC.

The chain carries TRBV5-1 and TRBJ2-7; a weak D match, TRBD1 (8 bases). Germline V gene lookup returns CDR1 SGHRS and CDR2 YFSETQ. The CDR3 consists of 14 residues. With 4 bases removed from V and 7 bases from J, the gap between germline ends came to 18 bases. The CDR3 DNA is TGCGCCAGCAGCGACGGACAGGGACTACTAGAGCAGTACTTC. Translated: CASSDGQGLLEQYF. The full variable domain, in which reference TRBV5-1 and TRBJ2-7 provide the parts outside the CDR3, is KAGVTQTPRYLIKTRGQQVTLSCSPISGHRSVSWYQQTPGQGLQFLFEYFSETQRNKGNFPGRFSGRQFSNSRSEMNVSTLELGDSALYLCASSDGQGLLEQYFGPGTRLTVT.

As for this clone: One end of the junction does not line up with germline, which may come from a read error. This chain links TRBV6-1 with TRBJ1-5; tentatively, D is TRBD1 (5 bases). This CDR3 region has 17 residues. Germline loops: CDR1 MNHNS, CDR2 SASEGT. The DNA for the CDR3 is TGTGCCATCAGTGAGTCGGGGGTAGGGGCCATGGATCAGCCCCAGCATTTT. Its translation is CAISESGVGAMDQPQHF.